These 28 T cell receptor beta chains came from one sample sequenced in a study of cytomegalovirus exposure and HLA in healthy donors. This PCR relied on a set of 60 Vbeta primers and 13 Jbeta primers. The repertoire was sequenced with immunoSEQ multiplex PCR; TCRdb's copy has only in-frame clones and lacks some. Of about 170,000 clones listed, more than 80% were seen once; the top ten hold 0.77%. The sequenced sample was PBMCs. The source is a woman aged 18-29 years in good health and CMV-seronegative.

The V call is TRBV19, the J call TRBJ1-2; D gene unclear. The ends were cut back, 7 bases at V and 2 bases at J, with 14 bases in the middle. The CDR3 has 14 amino acids. From germline, CDR1 is LNHDA and CDR2 SQIVND (reference sequence). The CDR3 DNA reads as TGTGCCAGTAAAATGCGAGGGTCGAACTATGGCTACACCTTC. This encodes CASKMRGSNYGYTF.

In its sample, this clone was seen once. The chain has TRBV28 and TRBJ1-2; TRBD1 is a possible D gene (5 bases). Germline CDR1 reads MDHEN; CDR2 reads SYDVKM. Trimming removed 6 bases at V and 5 bases at J, with 22 bases between. The CDR3 has 16 residues. The CDR3 DNA reads TGTGCCAGCAGGCCTGCTTCAGGGAATGGGGTGTATGGCTACACCTTC. Its protein product is CASRPASGNGVYGYTF.

The chain uses TRBV5-6 and TRBJ2-5; D perhaps matches TRBD1 (6 bases). There are 15 residues in the CDR3. Germline V CDR1 and CDR2: SGHDT, YYEEEE. Trimming took 3 bases from V and 5 from J, leaving 17 bases between them. The CDR3 DNA reads TGTGCCAGCAGCTCAGGGACACCCCGTGGGGAGACCCAGTACTTC. Residues: CASSSGTPRGETQYF.

This clone was detected only once. J is TRBJ1-6 and V is TRBV4-3; D gene unclear. Germline V gives CDR1 LGHNA, CDR2 YSLEER. The CDR3 is 14 amino acids. V was trimmed by 1 base and J by 9 bases, leaving 10 bases between them. CDR3: CASSQGSLSSPLHF. The DNA for the CDR3 is TGCGCCAGCAGCCAAGGCAGTTTGTCTTCACCCCTCCACTTT.

The chain couples TRBV7-8 to TRBJ2-1, with 7 bases identical to TRBD2. Germline values: CDR1 SGHVS, CDR2 FQNEAQ. V was clipped by 2 bases and J by 4 bases; unmatched bases: 8. CDR3 length equals 16 residues. The CDR3 loop is CASSLRASGSYNEQFF. The CDR3 nucleotides read TGTGCCAGCAGCTTACGGGCTAGCGGATCATACAATGAGCAGTTCTTC.

V gene TRBV5-1 combines with J gene TRBJ2-1, with D possibly matching TRBD2 (6 bases). Trimming removed 1 base from V and 0 bases from J, with 14 bases in between. The CDR3 loop spans 17 amino acids. From germline, CDR1 is SGHRS and CDR2 YFSETQ. CDR3 region: CASSLSLGGSSYNEQFF. In DNA, the CDR3 is TGCGCCAGCAGCTTGTCCCTGGGGGGAAGCTCCTACAATGAGCAGTTCTTC.

V and J are TRBV27 and TRBJ2-7; 7 positions match TRBD1. The length of the CDR3 is 14 residues. Germline V gene sequence: CDR1 MNHEY, CDR2 SMNVEV (reference sequence). The V segment lost 6 bases and the J segment 2 bases; nucleotides outside the gene matches: 7. The DNA for the CDR3 is TGTGCCAGCAGGACGACAGGGAAAACCTACGAGCAGTACTTC. It is translated as CASRTTGKTYEQYF.

This chain links TRBV6-5 with TRBJ2-7, with TRBD1 matching 7 bases. Germline V lookup: CDR1 MNHEY, CDR2 SVGAGI. With V trimmed by 4 bases and J by 5 bases, 8 bases remained unmatched. CDR3 length equals 14 residues. CDR3 DNA: TGTGCCAGCAGTTCTCCGACAGGGAGCCACGAGCAGTACTTC. Translation gives CASSSPTGSHEQYF.

The chain recombines TRBV7-9 with TRBJ2-3; the match to TRBD2 covers 7 bases. This CDR3 comprises 15 residues. CDR1 is SEHNR and CDR2 is FQNEAQ in the germline V gene (reference sequence). V dropped 4 bases and J dropped 10; count of bases not matched to a gene: 14. The CDR3 DNA reads TGTGCCAGCAGCTACACCGGACCCCGTGGGGGGGCGCAGTATTTT. As protein: CASSYTGPRGGAQYF.

This rearrangement joins TRBV4-3 to TRBJ1-2; possibly TRBD1 for D (6 bases). The V and J ends lost 2 bases and 4 bases respectively, with 17 bases between them. The CDR3 consists of 16 residues. Germline CDR1 is LGHNA and CDR2 is YSLEER. The CDR3 here is CASSQSLQGHIYGYTF. Here the CDR3 DNA reads TGCGCCAGCAGCCAATCCTTACAGGGACACATCTATGGCTACACCTTC.

The V gene is TRBV7-3, the J gene TRBJ2-5, with TRBD1 matching over 8 bases. The J segment lost 5 bases and the V segment lost 6 bases, leaving 5 bases of the junction unmatched. CDR1 is SGHTA and CDR2 is FQGTGA in the germline V gene. The CDR3 has 13 amino acids. This chain's CDR3 is CASSRQGRETQYF. For the CDR3, the DNA is TGTGCCAGCAGTCGACAGGGGAGGGAGACCCAGTACTTC.

This clone has a handful of counts. The chain couples TRBV27 to TRBJ2-7; 11 nucleotides match TRBD2. This CDR3 is built from 15 residues. V shed 5 bases and J 2 bases; nucleotides not matched to a gene: 5. Germline V gives CDR1 MNHEY, CDR2 SMNVEV (reference sequence). The CDR3 loop reads CASSPLTSGTYEQYF. The CDR3 region has the DNA TGTGCCAGCAGTCCCTTGACTAGCGGGACCTACGAGCAGTACTTC.

The chain couples TRBV10-3 to TRBJ2-2; 12 positions agree with TRBD1. The junction had 6 bases not matched to a gene; V was cut back by 2 bases and J by 2 bases. Germline assignment: CDR1 ENHRY and CDR2 SYGVKD. The CDR3 sequence is 18 residues long. The CDR3 nucleotides are TGTGCCATCAGTGAGCCGGGACAGGGGGCGCTTAACACCGGGGAGCTGTTTTTT. It yields the protein CAISEPGQGALNTGELFF.

This chain joins TRBV7-2 and TRBJ2-7; tentatively, D is TRBD2 (6 bases). This CDR3 region has 14 residues. Germline loops: CDR1 SGHTA, CDR2 FQGNSA. Trimming shortened V by 3 bases and J by 4 bases, and 13 bases separated the two germline ends. The CDR3 sequence: CASSFGREDYEQYF. CDR3 DNA: TGTGCCAGCAGCTTCGGGCGGGAAGATTACGAGCAGTACTTC. The variable domain in full, with the rest retrieved from reference TRBV7-2 and TRBJ2-7, is GAGVSQSPSNKVTEKGKDVELRCDPISGHTALYWYRQSLGQGLEFLIYFQGNSAPDKSGLPSDRFSAERTGGSVSTLTIQRTQQEDSAVYLCASSFGREDYEQYFGPGTRLTVT.

The rearrangement uses TRBV5-4 and TRBJ2-7, with TRBD2 identical over 8 bases. V lost 3 bases, J lost 4 bases, and 6 bases stayed unmatched. Germline V gives CDR1 SGHNT, CDR2 YYREEE (reference sequence). This CDR3 is built from 14 residues. CDR3 loop: CASSWGSGTYEQYF. For the CDR3, the DNA is TGTGCCAGCAGCTGGGGTAGCGGGACGTACGAGCAGTACTTC.

This clone was counted once. Different DNA sequences within this sample yield the same CDR3. The rearrangement links TRBV7-6 to TRBJ2-1, with TRBD2 matching over 15 bases. CDR1 SGHVS and CDR2 FNYEAQ come from the germline V gene. The CDR3 covers 20 residues. The V and J ends lost 1 base and 8 bases, in that order; junction bases with no gene match: 15. CDR3 DNA: TGTGCCAGCAGCTTAGTAACGGGACTAGCGGGAGGTAGTAATAGTGATGAGCAGTTCTTC. It translates to CASSLVTGLAGGSNSDEQFF.

The chain joins TRBV7-9 to TRBJ2-7; D is undetermined. The V end lost 5 bases, the J end lost 3 bases, and 11 bases lay between the germline ends. This CDR3 is built from 13 residues. Germline CDR1 and CDR2: SEHNR and FQNEAQ (reference sequence). CDR3 DNA sequence: TGTGCCAGCAGCCATCCGTCTAACTACGAGCAGTACTTC. Protein product: CASSHPSNYEQYF.

This clone showed up just a few times. The chain has TRBV13 and TRBJ2-5; 9 bases map to TRBD2. The CDR3 consists of 15 residues. The ends lost 2 bases at V and 4 bases at J; junction bases unmatched: 5. The germline V gene encodes CDR1 PRHDT and CDR2 FYEKMQ (reference sequence). This CDR3 is CASSLSGTSRETQYF. The CDR3 region has the DNA TGTGCCAGCAGCTTAAGTGGGACTAGCCGAGAGACCCAGTACTTC.

The CDR3 DNA reads TGTGCCAGCAGTGAGTGGGGAGGGGAGAGCAATCAGCCCCAGCATTTT. Translating it yields CASSEWGGESNQPQHF. The chain is built from TRBV6-1 and TRBJ1-5; tentatively, D is TRBD1 (5 bases). Trimming removed 3 bases from V and 1 base from J, with 13 bases in between. The CDR3 consists of 16 residues. From germline, CDR1 is MNHNS and CDR2 SASEGT.

This chain uses TRBV7-9 with TRBJ1-1, with 8 bases matching TRBD1. The CDR3 spans 15 residues. V lost 6 bases to trimming and J lost 1 base; unmatched junction nucleotides: 7. The germline V gene encodes CDR1 SEHNR and CDR2 FQNEAQ (reference sequence). The CDR3 DNA reads as TGTGCCAGCAGTCTTGGGGGGACAGGGAACACTGAAGCTTTCTTT. It is translated as CASSLGGTGNTEAFF.

This chain joins TRBV7-9 and TRBJ2-7; perhaps TRBD2 as D (6 bases). CDR3 length: 13 residues. V lost 6 bases, J lost 2 bases, and 11 bases lay in between. Germline CDR1 reads SEHNR; CDR2 reads FQNEAQ (reference sequence). CDR3 bases: TGTGCCAGCAGGACCTGGGGGGCCTACGAGCAGTACTTC. Protein: CASRTWGAYEQYF.

In this sample, this clone turned up a few times. This rearrangement joins TRBV2 to TRBJ1-1; D unresolved. The germline V gene encodes CDR1 SNHLY and CDR2 FYNNEI. The V end was cut by 2 bases, the J end by 3 bases, with 13 bases between. The CDR3 loop spans 15 amino acids. For the CDR3, the DNA is TGTGCCAGCAGTGAATACGCAGGAGCGGACACTGAAGCTTTCTTT. This codes for CASSEYAGADTEAFF.

This clone was recorded only once. This rearrangement joins TRBV29-1 to TRBJ2-7; the D gene is possibly TRBD1 (8 bases). Trimming left V 5 bases short and J 1 base short, with 21 bases between. The CDR3 runs to 16 residues. Germline assignment: CDR1 SQVTM and CDR2 ANQGSEA. The CDR3 protein is CSVSGTGNLQSYEQYF. Here the CDR3 DNA reads TGCAGCGTTAGCGGGACAGGAAACTTGCAGTCCTACGAGCAGTACTTC.

This chain uses TRBV7-9 with TRBJ2-2; 7 bases line up with TRBD2. CDR1 is SEHNR and CDR2 is FQNEAQ in the germline V gene (reference sequence). J was trimmed by 5 bases and V by 2 bases; bases with no gene match: 8. The length of the CDR3 is 16 residues. DNA for the CDR3: TGTGCCAGCAGCTTATCCCTTTACGGGAGGACCGGGGAGCTGTTTTTT. Its protein is CASSLSLYGRTGELFF.

The gene calls are TRBV6-5 and TRBJ2-7; 11 bases match TRBD2. Per germline, CDR1 MNHEY and CDR2 SVGAGI. J was trimmed by 3 bases and V by 6 bases; bases with no gene match: 7. There are 15 residues in the CDR3. CDR3 sequence: CASRVAGGGVYEQYF. DNA of the CDR3: TGTGCCAGCAGGGTAGCGGGAGGGGGGGTCTACGAGCAGTACTTC.

The chain couples TRBV13 to TRBJ1-4; weak D call: TRBD1 (5 bases). V lost 5 bases, J lost 8 bases, and 15 bases lay in between. Germline V lookup: CDR1 PRHDT, CDR2 FYEKMQ (reference sequence). This CDR3 region has 14 residues. The CDR3 region has the DNA TGTGCCAGCAGCGAGGGACTGAGAAGCGAAAAACTGTTTTTT. It codes for CASSEGLRSEKLFF.

This chain joins TRBV4-2 and TRBJ2-7, with TRBD1 as a possible D gene (6 bases). Germline CDR1 LGHNA, CDR2 YNFKEQ. The V end lost 2 bases, the J end lost 2 bases, and 13 bases lay between the germline ends. This CDR3 comprises 15 residues. The CDR3 nucleotides are TGTGCCAGCAGCCAACCCAGACAGGATCCCTACGAGCAGTACTTC. Protein: CASSQPRQDPYEQYF.

This clone was detected only once. V is TRBV14 and J is TRBJ2-7; D is unclear. This CDR3 is built from 14 residues. Germline V gene lookup returns CDR1 SGHDN and CDR2 FVKESK. Trimming removed 2 bases from V and 2 bases from J, with 10 bases in between. Written as DNA, the CDR3 is TGTGCCAGCAGCCAACCATACTATCCCTACGAGCAGTACTTC. As protein: CASSQPYYPYEQYF.